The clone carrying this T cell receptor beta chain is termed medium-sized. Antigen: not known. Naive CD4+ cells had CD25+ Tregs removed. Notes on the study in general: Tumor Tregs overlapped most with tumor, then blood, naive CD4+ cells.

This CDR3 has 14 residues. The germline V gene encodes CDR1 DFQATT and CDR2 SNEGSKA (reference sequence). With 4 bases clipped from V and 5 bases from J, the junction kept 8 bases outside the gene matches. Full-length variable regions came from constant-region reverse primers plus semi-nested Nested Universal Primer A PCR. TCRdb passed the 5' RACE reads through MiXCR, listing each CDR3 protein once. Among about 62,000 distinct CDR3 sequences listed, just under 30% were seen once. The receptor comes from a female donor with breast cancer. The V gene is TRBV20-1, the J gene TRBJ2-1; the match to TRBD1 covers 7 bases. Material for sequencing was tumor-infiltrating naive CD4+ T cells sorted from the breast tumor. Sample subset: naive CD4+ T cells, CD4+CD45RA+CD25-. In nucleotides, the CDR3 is TGCAGTGCTACGGCAGGGGGAGTCGACAATGAGCAGTTCTTC. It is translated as CSATAGGVDNEQFF.